This TCR beta chain was obtained from a study of blood T cell repertoires in COVID-19. Turning to the study itself: PBMCs, B-cell-depleted T cells, or T cells were the source of the cDNA or gDNA that made up the material.

The assay was immunoSEQ multiplex PCR, and TCRdb's table has in-frame clones only and misses some. The data show some 140,000 clones, approximately 81% seen once. This clone was observed a handful of times. Across 20 to 25 US areas, participants ranged in age from about 18 to 90 years. Allocation to cohorts depended on clinical history reported by the participants. Germline assignment: CDR1 LNHDA and CDR2 SQIVND (reference sequence). The J segment lost 2 bases and the V segment lost 8 bases, leaving 8 bases of the junction unmatched. The CDR3 is 15 residues long. The material sequenced was PBMCs or T cells enriched from blood (not recorded which). This clonotype originated in a man aged 35 to 55 with acute COVID-19. This chain links TRBV19 with TRBJ1-5, with 8 bases lining up with TRBD1. The CDR3 coding sequence is TGTGCCAGTGGGACGACAGGGGCGGGCAATCAGCCCCAGCATTTT. This translates into CASGTTGAGNQPQHF. The complete variable domain, with remaining parts taken from reference TRBV19 and TRBJ1-5, reads DGGITQSPKYLFRKEGQNVTLSCEQNLNHDAMYWYRQDPGQGLRLIYYSQIVNDFQKGDIAEGYSVSREKKESFPLTVTSAQKNPTAFYLCASGTTGAGNQPQHFGDGTRLSIL.